These 32 T cell receptor beta chains were all obtained from the same sample, sequenced in a study of identical twins. TCRdb reprocessed the 5' RACE reads with MiXCR, giving one entry per CDR3 protein. The sample includes some 190,000 distinct CDR3 sequences, about a sixth of them seen just once. This same sample was also taken into another study, of T cells expressing NK-cell markers.

The sample consisted of CD8+ T cells sorted from blood. All receptors come from a woman between 18 and 29 years old in good health.

The rearrangement joins TRBV29-1 to TRBJ2-1; no reliable D call. V dropped 4 bases and J dropped 0 bases, with 7 bases sitting between them. The CDR3 runs to 13 residues. Germline lookup yields CDR1 SQVTM and CDR2 ANQGSEA. The CDR3 is CSVVTSSYNEQFF. The CDR3 DNA follows: TGCAGCGTTGTAACGAGCTCCTACAATGAGCAGTTCTTC.

This clonotype turned up a few times. The V call is TRBV7-9, the J call TRBJ2-3; 8 nucleotides line up with TRBD1. The V segment lost 5 bases and the J segment 6 bases; nucleotides outside the gene matches: 10. CDR1 is SEHNR and CDR2 is FQNEAQ in the germline V gene (reference sequence). The CDR3 consists of 15 residues. DNA for the CDR3: TGTGCCAGCAGCCCCGCACAGGGGGAGGACGATACGCAGTATTTT. Protein: CASSPAQGEDDTQYF.

This clonotype occurred a few times. The J gene is TRBJ1-1, the V gene TRBV29-1; possible D gene TRBD1, 5 bases. Trimming removed 3 bases at V and 2 bases at J, with 10 bases between. CDR1 is SQVTM, CDR2 ANQGSEA, per germline. There are 13 residues in the CDR3. Written as DNA, the CDR3 is TGCAGCGTTGATGACAGCCGAAACACTGAAGCTTTCTTT. Amino acids: CSVDDSRNTEAFF. Full variable domain (outside the CDR3, taken from reference TRBV29-1 and TRBJ1-1): SAVISQKPSRDICQRGTSLTIQCQVDSQVTMMFWYRQQPGQSLTLIATANQGSEATYESGFVIDKFPISRPNLTFSTLTVSNMSPEDSSIYLCSVDDSRNTEAFFGQGTRLTVV.

The table lists this clonotype with a few counts. The chain carries TRBV12-3 or TRBV12-4 and TRBJ2-3; TRBD2 agrees at 7 bases. The CDR3 is 13 amino acids. Losses at the gene ends were 6 bases for V and 4 bases for J; bases not matched to a gene: 4. The CDR3 reads CASRLGGADTQYF. The CDR3 coding sequence is TGTGCCAGCAGACTTGGGGGGGCAGATACGCAGTATTTT.

In nucleotides, the CDR3 is TGTGCCAGCAGCCCCCAACGAGGGGCCAGCACAGATACGCAGTATTTT. Its translation: CASSPQRGASTDTQYF. The V gene is TRBV7-3, the J gene TRBJ2-3; D is possibly TRBD1 or TRBD2 (5 bases each). Germline assignment: CDR1 SGHTA and CDR2 FQGTGA. CDR3 length equals 16 residues. V gave up 5 bases and J gave up 0 bases, with 15 bases separating them.

The chain couples TRBV3-1 to TRBJ2-7; TRBD1 matches at 9 bases. The V and J ends lost 5 bases and 0 bases, in that order; junction bases with no gene match: 5. Germline loops: CDR1 LGHDT, CDR2 YNNKEL (reference sequence). The CDR3 spans 15 residues. The DNA of the CDR3 is TGTGCCAGCAGCTTTCGACAGGGGGGCTCCTACGAGCAGTACTTC. This gives the protein CASSFRQGGSYEQYF.

The V gene is TRBV7-9, the J gene TRBJ2-7, with no clear D. The germline V gene has CDR1 SEHNR and CDR2 FQNEAQ (reference sequence). The CDR3 contains 15 residues. V was cut by 5 bases and J by 2 bases, with 16 bases left in between. The chain's CDR3 is CASSPPETKTYEQYF. CDR3 bases: TGTGCCAGCAGCCCCCCGGAAACGAAGACCTACGAGCAGTACTTC.

J is TRBJ1-2 and V is TRBV5-5; D perhaps matches TRBD1 (5 bases). Deletions cut 0 bases from V and 3 bases from J, with 9 bases between. This CDR3 region has 14 residues. Germline loops: CDR1 SGHKS, CDR2 YYEKEE (reference sequence). The chain's CDR3 is CASSLEDSDYGYTF. In nucleotides, the CDR3 is TGTGCCAGCAGCTTGGAAGACAGTGACTATGGCTACACCTTC.

The genes are TRBV27 and TRBJ2-2; no clear D. Germline-derived CDR1 and CDR2 are MNHEY and SMNVEV (reference sequence). The CDR3 runs 13 residues. Trimming cost V 5 bases and J 6 bases, with 10 bases left between them. This CDR3 reads CASSPKLAGELFF. CDR3 nucleotide sequence: TGTGCCAGCAGTCCGAAATTAGCCGGGGAGCTGTTTTTT.

This clonotype showed up just a few times. CDR3 protein: CASSFAGAEAFF. The CDR3 DNA reads as TGTGCCAGCAGTTTCGCAGGAGCTGAAGCTTTCTTT. The V call is TRBV12-3 or TRBV12-4, the J call TRBJ1-1; D not certain. Between the trimmed V and J ends, which lost 3 bases and 6 bases, there was a span of 8 bases. The CDR3 has 12 residues.

The rearrangement links TRBV3-1 to TRBJ2-7; the match to TRBD2 covers 8 bases. V was clipped by 3 bases and J by 5 bases; unmatched bases: 6. This CDR3 has 14 amino acids. Germline loops: CDR1 LGHDT, CDR2 YNNKEL (reference sequence). The DNA for the CDR3 is TGTGCCAGCAGCCAGGGACTAGGCCGCCACGAGCAGTACTTC. This translates into CASSQGLGRHEQYF.

CDR3 sequence reads: CASSQDWGQAYNEQFF. The DNA for the CDR3 is TGCGCCAGCAGCCAAGATTGGGGACAGGCCTACAATGAGCAGTTCTTC. The chain combines TRBV4-3 with TRBJ2-1, with 8 bases fitting TRBD1. Germline V gene lookup returns CDR1 LGHNA and CDR2 YSLEER. The J segment lost 2 bases and the V segment lost 0 bases, leaving 3 bases of the junction unmatched. The length of the CDR3 is 16 residues.

This clonotype came up a few times. The chain uses TRBV14 and TRBJ2-1; the match to TRBD1 covers 8 bases. Germline assignment: CDR1 SGHDN and CDR2 FVKESK. The trim removed 0 bases at V and 2 bases at J, leaving 6 bases unmatched. The CDR3 is made up of 17 amino acids. In DNA, the CDR3 is TGTGCCAGCAGCCAAGACCACAGGGGGTCCCCCTACAATGAGCAGTTCTTC. Translating it yields CASSQDHRGSPYNEQFF.

The chain joins TRBV11-2 to TRBJ2-3, with 7 bases lining up with TRBD1. This CDR3 is built from 18 residues. V lost 5 bases to trimming and J lost 2 bases; unmatched junction nucleotides: 16. Germline V lookup: CDR1 SGHAT, CDR2 FQNNGV. CDR3 sequence: CASSPWGTENQSTDTQYF. In DNA form, the CDR3 reads TGTGCCAGCAGCCCATGGGGGACAGAAAACCAATCCACAGATACGCAGTATTTT. The whole variable domain, remainder taken from reference TRBV11-2 and TRBJ2-3, is EAGVAQSPRYKIIEKRQSVAFWCNPISGHATLYWYQQILGQGPKLLIQFQNNGVVDDSQLPKDRFSAERLKGVDSTLKIQPAKLEDSAVYLCASSPWGTENQSTDTQYFGPGTRLTVL.

This clonotype was seen more than once but under ten times. The chain links TRBV4-2 to TRBJ2-1; no clear D gene. From germline, CDR1 is LGHNA and CDR2 YNFKEQ. V lost 0 bases and J lost 6, with 6 bases in between. CDR3 size: 13 residues. The CDR3 bases are TGTGCCAGCAGCCAAGATTACAGCAATGAGCAGTTCTTC. Residues: CASSQDYSNEQFF.

This clonotype was recorded a few times. The chain is built from TRBV15 and TRBJ2-7, with D unresolved. V lost 1 base, J lost 4 bases, and 14 bases lay in between. The CDR3 has 15 residues. Looked up from germline, CDR1 is LNHNV and CDR2 is YYDKDF (reference sequence). In nucleotides, the CDR3 is TGTGCCACCAGCAGAGGTGCGATCAGACCTTACGAGCAGTACTTC. Protein product: CATSRGAIRPYEQYF.

This clonotype was seen a handful of times. The V gene is TRBV5-6, the J gene TRBJ1-1; TRBD1 agrees at 10 bases. Germline-derived CDR1 and CDR2 are SGHDT and YYEEEE. There are 15 residues in the CDR3. Germline trimming cut 1 base from V and 3 bases from J; bases unmatched to any gene: 3. CDR3 sequence: CASSLPTGGHTEAFF. As DNA, the CDR3 is TGTGCCAGCAGCTTGCCGACAGGGGGCCACACTGAAGCTTTCTTT. Variable domain in full (rest from reference TRBV5-6 and TRBJ1-1): DAGVTQSPTHLIKTRGQQVTLRCSPKSGHDTVSWYQQALGQGPQFIFQYYEEEERQRGNFPDRFSGHQFPNYSSELNVNALLLGDSALYLCASSLPTGGHTEAFFGQGTRLTVV.

The rearrangement uses TRBV20-1 and TRBJ2-7, with D possibly being TRBD2 (6 bases). V was cut by 7 bases and J by 4 bases, with 17 bases left in between. This CDR3 spans 13 amino acids. The V gene's germline CDR1 is DFQATT and CDR2 SNEGSKA (reference sequence). CDR3 nucleotide sequence: TGCAGTGGGACCCCCGGGAGTAAGTACGAGCAGTACTTC. As protein: CSGTPGSKYEQYF.

This clonotype has more than one count but fewer than ten. The genes are TRBV5-1 and TRBJ2-1; tentatively, D is TRBD2 (6 bases). Germline assignment: CDR1 SGHRS and CDR2 YFSETQ. Trimming pared 4 bases from V and 2 bases from J, leaving 13 bases between. This CDR3 has 15 residues. In DNA form, the CDR3 reads TGCGCCAGCAGCCAGAGGGCGGGGACCTACAATGAGCAGTTCTTC. Protein product: CASSQRAGTYNEQFF.

J is TRBJ2-4 and V is TRBV6-2 or TRBV6-3, with D maybe TRBD1 (5 bases). Germline CDR1 and CDR2: MNHEY and SVGEGT. V lost 4 bases and J 7 bases, leaving 11 bases between the germline ends. The CDR3 covers 13 residues. The CDR3 sequence is CASSSDWGNIQYF. CDR3 nucleotides: TGTGCCAGCAGTTCGGATTGGGGCAACATTCAGTACTTC.

The chain employs TRBV4-3 and TRBJ2-7; 9 nucleotides line up with TRBD1. Germline CDR1 is LGHNA and CDR2 is YSLEER. J gave up 1 base and V 6 bases, and 4 bases lay outside the gene matches. The CDR3 sequence is 14 residues long. DNA for the CDR3: TGCGCCAGCAGTCCGGACAGGGGATCCTACGAGCAGTACTTC. The encoded protein is CASSPDRGSYEQYF.

This clonotype was counted only a few times. The rearrangement joins TRBV15 to TRBJ2-7, with D possibly matching TRBD2 (6 bases). The CDR3 runs to 14 residues. V lost 8 bases, J lost 0 bases, and 14 bases lay in between. Germline lookup yields CDR1 LNHNV and CDR2 YYDKDF (reference sequence). The CDR3 bases are TGTGCCACCCAGGGAGCCGGGAGCTCCTACGAGCAGTACTTC. It codes for CATQGAGSSYEQYF.

This rearrangement joins TRBV2 to TRBJ2-7; TRBD1 matches 10 bases. This CDR3 is built from 15 residues. Trimming took 6 bases from V and 5 from J; bases not matched to a gene: 10. The germline V gene has CDR1 SNHLY and CDR2 FYNNEI. The CDR3 DNA follows: TGTGCCAGCAGGCTTGGACAGGGGGGTTTCCACGAGCAGTACTTC. Amino acid sequence: CASRLGQGGFHEQYF.

A few counts support this clonotype. V gene TRBV5-6 combines with J gene TRBJ2-7; 13 positions agree with TRBD2. The CDR3 is made up of 15 amino acids. Germline V gene lookup returns CDR1 SGHDT and CDR2 YYEEEE. Unmatched junction bases numbered 3, after V lost 3 bases and J lost 3 bases. The CDR3 sequence: CASSSLAGGVYEQYF. The DNA of the CDR3 is TGTGCCAGCAGCTCACTAGCGGGAGGGGTCTACGAGCAGTACTTC.

This clonotype was detected only a few times. The V and J genes are TRBV7-9 and TRBJ2-1, with TRBD1 matching over 8 bases. This CDR3 region has 17 residues. Germline V gene sequence: CDR1 SEHNR, CDR2 FQNEAQ (reference sequence). The J segment lost 4 bases and the V segment lost 5 bases, leaving 13 bases of the junction unmatched. The CDR3 sequence: CASSPGQAGNGYNEQFF. Here the CDR3 DNA reads TGTGCCAGCAGCCCGGGACAGGCGGGGAATGGATACAATGAGCAGTTCTTC. Looking up the rest from reference TRBV7-9 and TRBJ2-1 gives the full variable domain: DTGVSQNPRHKITKRGQNVTFRCDPISEHNRLYWYRQTLGQGPEFLTYFQNEAQLEKSRLLSDRFSAERPKGSFSTLEIQRTEQGDSAMYLCASSPGQAGNGYNEQFFGPGTRLTVL.

This chain connects TRBV6-2 or TRBV6-3 to TRBJ2-1; 7 bases match TRBD2. V was clipped by 6 bases and J by 5 bases; unmatched bases: 4. This CDR3 is 13 amino acids long. CDR1 is MNHEY, CDR2 SVGEGT, per germline. The CDR3, as DNA: TGTGCCAGCAGCAGCGGGACCAACAATGAGCAGTTCTTC. It codes for CASSSGTNNEQFF.

This clonotype has a handful of counts. The chain recombines TRBV10-3 with TRBJ1-2; TRBD1 is a possible D gene (6 bases). Germline assignment: CDR1 ENHRY and CDR2 SYGVKD. CDR3 length: 13 amino acids. Trimming pared 6 bases from V and 6 bases from J, leaving 14 bases between. The CDR3, as DNA: TGTGCCATCAGCGACGGAGGGGGAAATGGCTACACCTTC. This translates into CAISDGGGNGYTF.

V gene TRBV7-9 combines with J gene TRBJ2-7; D remains ambiguous. V lost 5 bases, J lost 3 bases, and 14 bases lay in between. CDR1 and CDR2 from the germline V gene are SEHNR and FQNEAQ (reference sequence). The CDR3 contains 14 residues. CDR3 in DNA: TGTGCCAGCAGCCCCCGAGACAAACTCTACGAGCAGTACTTC. Its protein is CASSPRDKLYEQYF.

The CDR3 reads CASSSPEVAGGAYEQYF. As DNA, the CDR3 is TGTGCCAGCAGCTCCCCGGAGGTAGCGGGAGGAGCATACGAGCAGTACTTC. V and J are TRBV3-1 and TRBJ2-7; 10 nucleotides line up with TRBD2. The CDR3 loop spans 17 amino acids. V dropped 5 bases and J dropped 4; count of bases not matched to a gene: 14. CDR1 is LGHDT and CDR2 is YNNKEL in the germline V gene (reference sequence).

This clonotype was counted only a few times. The V gene is TRBV11-2, the J gene TRBJ2-1; TRBD2 matches at 13 bases. CDR3 size: 18 residues. Per the germline V gene, CDR1 is SGHAT and CDR2 is FQNNGV. V gave up 6 bases and J gave up 3 bases; unmatched junction bases: 11. The CDR3 spells CASRTPGLAGSHYNEQFF. CDR3 in DNA: TGTGCCAGCAGAACGCCGGGACTAGCGGGGAGCCACTACAATGAGCAGTTCTTC.

The gene calls are TRBV5-6 and TRBJ2-7; D uncertain. V shed 6 bases and J shed 0 bases, with 22 bases lying between them. Germline CDR1 reads SGHDT; CDR2 reads YYEEEE. The CDR3 is made up of 17 amino acids. The CDR3 DNA reads as TGTGCCAGCACCTATAACATACCTGGGCACCTCTCCTACGAGCAGTACTTC. Protein: CASTYNIPGHLSYEQYF.

This clonotype was recorded a few times. This chain uses TRBV6-1 with TRBJ1-6; TRBD1 matches at 11 bases. J lost 10 bases, V lost 6 bases, and 5 bases had no gene match. This CDR3 has 14 residues. CDR1 and CDR2 (germline): MNHNS, SASEGT. CDR3 DNA sequence: TGTGCCAGCAGCCCCGGACAGGGGGCATCACCCCTCCACTTT. It translates to CASSPGQGASPLHF.